This T cell receptor (beta chain) was identified during a study of blood T cell repertoires in COVID-19. Across the whole study: Samples taken during acute and convalescent COVID-19 were collected in the United States, Italy and Spain. Sample material is recorded as cDNA or gDNA derived from T cells, B-cell-depleted T cells, or PBMCs.

Measured with immunoSEQ multiplex PCR; TCRdb has only the in-frame clones, and not every one. The sample consists of 85,000 to 100,000 clones, 70% to 90% of them appearing once. This CDR3 has 14 amino acids. Trimming shortened V by 7 bases and J by 2 bases, and 14 bases separated the two germline ends. In germline, CDR1 is SNHLY, CDR2 FYNNEI. The Seattle patients joined while their infection was active and were tracked longitudinally afterward. The specimen was peripheral blood. The TCR comes from a woman aged 60-75 years with COVID-19, enrolled during active disease. The V call is TRBV2, the J call TRBJ1-1; D not resolved. CDR3 nucleotides: TGTGCCAGCAATGAGGCAGAAATTAACACTGAAGCTTTCTTT. Its translation: CASNEAEINTEAFF.